This TCR beta chain was sequenced for a study of cytomegalovirus exposure and HLA in healthy donors. Study background: Assignment to the Caucasian-associated ancestry cluster applied to approximately 80% of the approximately 360 genotyped donors. Study outcomes and limitations: A previous analysis found most TCR beta V segments productive roughly 87% or roughly 30% of the time.

J lost 4 bases, V lost 6 bases, and 5 bases had no gene match. This CDR3 spans 13 amino acids. Germline V gene data show CDR1 as SGHVS and CDR2 as FNYEAQ. The PCR employed 60 Vbeta primers together with 13 Jbeta primers. Generated by immunoSEQ multiplex PCR, the TCRdb table keeps only in-frame clones and is missing some. The sample holds approximately 92,000 clones, roughly 80% seen once. As concerns this clone: Antigen unknown.

The chain couples TRBV7-6 to TRBJ2-7, with 8 bases identical to TRBD1. This TCR was recovered from a man in his fifties in good health and CMV-seropositive. What was sequenced was PBMCs. The CDR3 loop is CASRNTGGYEQYF. In nucleotides, the CDR3 is TGTGCCAGCAGGAACACAGGGGGTTACGAGCAGTACTTC.